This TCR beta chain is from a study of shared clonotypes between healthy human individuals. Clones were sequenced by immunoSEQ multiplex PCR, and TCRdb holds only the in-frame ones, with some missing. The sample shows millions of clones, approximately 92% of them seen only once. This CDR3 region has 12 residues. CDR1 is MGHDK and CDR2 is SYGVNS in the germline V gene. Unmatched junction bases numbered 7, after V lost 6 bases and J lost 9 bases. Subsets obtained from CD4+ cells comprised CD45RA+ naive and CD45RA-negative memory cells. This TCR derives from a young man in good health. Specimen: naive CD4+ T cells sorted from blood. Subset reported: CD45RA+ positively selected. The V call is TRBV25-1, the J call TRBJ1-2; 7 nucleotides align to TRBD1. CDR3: CASSNTGVSYTF. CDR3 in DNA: TGTGCCAGCAGCAACACAGGGGTCAGCTACACCTTC.